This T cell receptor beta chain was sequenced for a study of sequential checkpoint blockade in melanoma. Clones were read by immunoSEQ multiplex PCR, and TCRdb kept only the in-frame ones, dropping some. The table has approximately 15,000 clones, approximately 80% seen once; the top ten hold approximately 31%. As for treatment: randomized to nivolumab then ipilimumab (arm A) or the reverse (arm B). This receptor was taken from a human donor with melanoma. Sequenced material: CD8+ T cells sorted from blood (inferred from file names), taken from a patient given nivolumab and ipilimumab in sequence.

For the CDR3, the DNA is TGTGCCAGCAGCCCACTCACTAGCGGATCATCCTACGAGCAGTACTTC. Translation gives CASSPLTSGSSYEQYF. The chain carries TRBV7-8 and TRBJ2-7; 8 bases align to TRBD2. The CDR3 runs 16 residues. The germline V gene encodes CDR1 SGHVS and CDR2 FQNEAQ. Trimming cost V 5 bases and J 1 base; bases outside gene matches: 10. Combining the CDR3 with reference TRBV7-8 and TRBJ2-7 gives the whole variable domain GAGVSQSPRYKVAKRGQDVALRCDPISGHVSLFWYQQALGQGPEFLTYFQNEAQLDKSGLPSDRFFAERPEGSVSTLKIQRTQQEDSAVYLCASSPLTSGSSYEQYFGPGTRLTVT.